This T cell receptor (beta chain) was sequenced in a study of T cells in Graves' hyperthyroidism and ophthalmopathy. Study at large: Peripheral blood was taken when the disease was first diagnosed, before any treatment began.

Researchers defined stable Graves' hyperthyroidism as no ophthalmopathy progression within 18 months. Hyperthyroidism patients were newly diagnosed, had disease duration under 2 months, and were aged 18 to 65 years. About this clonotype itself: An end of the junction does not agree with germline; a read error may underlie this.

Authors of the study amplified TCR beta CDR3 regions from RNA transcripts. The study used the HTBI primer set for a first-round RT-PCR of the TCR CDR3. One entry per CDR3 protein, called by TCRdb with MiXCR from the multiplex PCR reads. The sample contains approximately 510,000 distinct CDR3 sequences, around 21% of which appear only once. Germline-derived CDR1 and CDR2 are KGHSH and LQKENI. The CDR3 has 13 residues. The clonotype was recovered from a man aged 18 to 29 with Graves' hyperthyroidism. Sequencing was done on a sample of blood. This sequence joins TRBV18 and TRBJ2-7; 8 nucleotides agree with TRBD1. The CDR3 bases are TGTTCCAGCACTTGGACAGGGCGGGACGAGCAGTACTTC. Protein: CSSTWTGRDEQYF.